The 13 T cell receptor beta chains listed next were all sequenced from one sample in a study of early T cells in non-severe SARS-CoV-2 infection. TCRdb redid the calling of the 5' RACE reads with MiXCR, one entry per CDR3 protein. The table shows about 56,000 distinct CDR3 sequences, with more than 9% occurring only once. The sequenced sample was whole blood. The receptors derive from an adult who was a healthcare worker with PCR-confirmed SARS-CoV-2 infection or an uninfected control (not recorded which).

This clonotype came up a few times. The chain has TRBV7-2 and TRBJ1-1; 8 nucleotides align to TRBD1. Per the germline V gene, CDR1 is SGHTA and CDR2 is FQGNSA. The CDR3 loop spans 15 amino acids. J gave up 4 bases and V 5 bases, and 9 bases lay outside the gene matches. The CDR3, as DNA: TGTGCCAGCAGCCCTAGGACAGGGAAGGGCACTGAAGCTTTCTTT. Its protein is CASSPRTGKGTEAFF.

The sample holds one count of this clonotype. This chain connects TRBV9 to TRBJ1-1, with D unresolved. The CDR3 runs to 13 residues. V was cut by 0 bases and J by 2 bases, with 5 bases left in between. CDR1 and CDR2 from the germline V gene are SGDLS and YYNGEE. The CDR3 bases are TGTGCCAGCAGCGTAGCTCTAAACACTGAAGCTTTCTTT. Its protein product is CASSVALNTEAFF.

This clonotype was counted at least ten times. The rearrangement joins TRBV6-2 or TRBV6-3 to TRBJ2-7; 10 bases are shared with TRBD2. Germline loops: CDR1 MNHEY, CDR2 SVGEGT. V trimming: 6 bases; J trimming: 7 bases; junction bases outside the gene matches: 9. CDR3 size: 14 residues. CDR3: CASSPMGLAWEQYF. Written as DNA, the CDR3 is TGTGCCAGCAGCCCAATGGGACTAGCGTGGGAGCAGTACTTC.

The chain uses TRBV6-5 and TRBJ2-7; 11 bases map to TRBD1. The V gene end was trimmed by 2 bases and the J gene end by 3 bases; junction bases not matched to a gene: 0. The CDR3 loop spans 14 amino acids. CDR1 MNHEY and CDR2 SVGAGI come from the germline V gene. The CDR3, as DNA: TGTGCCAGCAGTTACGGGACAGGGGGCTACGAGCAGTACTTC. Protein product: CASSYGTGGYEQYF.

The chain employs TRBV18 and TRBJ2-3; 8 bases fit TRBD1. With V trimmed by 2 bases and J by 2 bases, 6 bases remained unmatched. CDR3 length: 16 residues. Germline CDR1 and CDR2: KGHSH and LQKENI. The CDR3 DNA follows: TGTGCCAGCTCACCATCCATGACAGGGGCCACAGATACGCAGTATTTT. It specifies CASSPSMTGATDTQYF. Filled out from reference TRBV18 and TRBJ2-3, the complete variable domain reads NAGVMQNPRHLVRRRGQEARLRCSPMKGHSHVYWYRQLPEEGLKFMVYLQKENIIDESGMPKERFSAEFPKEGPSILRIQQVVRGDSAAYFCASSPSMTGATDTQYFGPGTRLTVL.

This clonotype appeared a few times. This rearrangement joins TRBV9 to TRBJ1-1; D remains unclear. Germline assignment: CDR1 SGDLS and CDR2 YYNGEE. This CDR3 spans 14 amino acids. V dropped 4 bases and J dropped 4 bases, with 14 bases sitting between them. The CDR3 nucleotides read TGTGCCAGCAGCATCGGACCCACGGCCACTGAAGCTTTCTTT. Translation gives CASSIGPTATEAFF.

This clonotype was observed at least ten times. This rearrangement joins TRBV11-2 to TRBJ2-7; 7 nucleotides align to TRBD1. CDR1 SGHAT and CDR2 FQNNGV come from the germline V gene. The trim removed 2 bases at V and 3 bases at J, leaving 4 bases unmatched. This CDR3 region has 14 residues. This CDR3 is CASSLPGQYYEQYF. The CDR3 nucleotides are TGTGCCAGCAGCTTACCGGGACAGTACTACGAGCAGTACTTC.

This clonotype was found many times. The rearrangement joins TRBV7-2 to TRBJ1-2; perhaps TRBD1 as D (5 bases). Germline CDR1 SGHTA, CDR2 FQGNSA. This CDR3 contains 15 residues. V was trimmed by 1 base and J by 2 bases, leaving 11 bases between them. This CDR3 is CASSLGDRINYGYTF. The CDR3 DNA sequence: TGTGCCAGCAGCTTAGGGGACCGAATCAACTATGGCTACACCTTC. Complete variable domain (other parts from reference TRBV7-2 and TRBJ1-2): GAGVSQSPSNKVTEKGKDVELRCDPISGHTALYWYRQSLGQGLEFLIYFQGNSAPDKSGLPSDRFSAERTGGSVSTLTIQRTQQEDSAVYLCASSLGDRINYGYTFGSGTRLTVV.

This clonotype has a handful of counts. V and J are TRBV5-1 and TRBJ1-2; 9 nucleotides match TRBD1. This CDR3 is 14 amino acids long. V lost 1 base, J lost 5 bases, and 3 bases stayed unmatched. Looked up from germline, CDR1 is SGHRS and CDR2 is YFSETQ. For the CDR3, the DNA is TGCGCCAGCAGCTTGACAGGGGGCTGGTATGGCTACACCTTC. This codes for CASSLTGGWYGYTF.

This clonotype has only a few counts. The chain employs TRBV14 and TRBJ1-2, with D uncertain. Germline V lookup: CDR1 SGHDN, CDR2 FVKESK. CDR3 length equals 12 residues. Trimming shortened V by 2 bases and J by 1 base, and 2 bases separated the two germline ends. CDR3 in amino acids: CASSQNNYGYTF. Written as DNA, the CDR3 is TGTGCCAGCAGCCAAAATAACTATGGCTACACCTTC.

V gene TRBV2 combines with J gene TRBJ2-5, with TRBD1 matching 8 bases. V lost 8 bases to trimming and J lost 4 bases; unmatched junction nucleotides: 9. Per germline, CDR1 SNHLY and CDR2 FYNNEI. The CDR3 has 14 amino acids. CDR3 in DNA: TGTGCCAGCGCGCGGACAGGGATGCGAGAGACCCAGTACTTC. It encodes CASARTGMRETQYF. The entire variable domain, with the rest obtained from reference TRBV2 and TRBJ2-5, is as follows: EPEVTQTPSHQVTQMGQEVILRCVPISNHLYFYWYRQILGQKVEFLVSFYNNEISEKSEIFDDQFSVERPDGSNFTLKIRSTKLEDSAMYFCASARTGMRETQYFGPGTRLLVL.

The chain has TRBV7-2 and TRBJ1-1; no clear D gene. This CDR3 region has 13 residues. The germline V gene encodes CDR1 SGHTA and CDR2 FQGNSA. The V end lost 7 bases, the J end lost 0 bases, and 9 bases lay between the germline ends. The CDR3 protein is CASNNSMNTEAFF. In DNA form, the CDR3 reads TGTGCCAGCAACAACTCAATGAACACTGAAGCTTTCTTT.

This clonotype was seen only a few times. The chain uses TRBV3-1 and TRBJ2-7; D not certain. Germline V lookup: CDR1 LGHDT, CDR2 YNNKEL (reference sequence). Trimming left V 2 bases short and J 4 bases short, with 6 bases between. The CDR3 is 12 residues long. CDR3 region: CASSQFLYEQYF. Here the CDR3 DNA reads TGTGCCAGCAGCCAATTCTTATACGAGCAGTACTTC.